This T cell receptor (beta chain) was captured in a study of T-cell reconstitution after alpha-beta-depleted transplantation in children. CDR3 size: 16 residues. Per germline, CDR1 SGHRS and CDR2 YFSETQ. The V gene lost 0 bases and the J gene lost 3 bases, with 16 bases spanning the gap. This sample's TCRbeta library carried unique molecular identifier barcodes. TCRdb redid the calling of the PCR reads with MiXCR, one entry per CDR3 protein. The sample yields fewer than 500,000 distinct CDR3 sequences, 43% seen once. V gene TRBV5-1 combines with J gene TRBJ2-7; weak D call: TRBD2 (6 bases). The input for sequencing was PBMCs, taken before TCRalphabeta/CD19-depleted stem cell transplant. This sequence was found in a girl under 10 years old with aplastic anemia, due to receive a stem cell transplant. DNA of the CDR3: TGCGCCAGCAGCTTGGCTGCGGGACTGAGTAACTACGAGCAGTACTTC. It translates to CASSLAAGLSNYEQYF.